A single T cell receptor (beta chain) is shown here with its context. Its matching antigen is unknown. This CDR3 spans 14 amino acids. CDR1 and CDR2 (germline): SNHLY, FYNNEI. Unmatched junction bases numbered 6, after V lost 8 bases and J lost 0 bases. Libraries were prepared by immunoSEQ multiplex PCR; TCRdb keeps only in-frame clonotypes and omits some of them. This repertoire shows 120,000 to 150,000 clones, about four fifths found once; its top ten account for over 1.3%. The data were obtained in a study of cytomegalovirus exposure and HLA in healthy donors. Across the whole study: The use of the same platform for the approximately 110 validation repertoires and the 650 to 850 first-cohort repertoires was reported by a later analysis.

Overall study results and limits: Cytomegalovirus-associated TCR beta chains were listed, numbering more than 150.

The specimen was PBMCs. The genes are TRBV2 and TRBJ1-2; the match to TRBD1 covers 7 bases. This clonotype was obtained from a woman aged 25 to 39 in good health and CMV-seronegative. For the CDR3, the DNA is TGTGCCAGCGCGGACAGGTTCGCTAACTATGGCTACACCTTC. This codes for CASADRFANYGYTF.